Listed below are T cell receptor beta chains from one sample, sequenced in a study of T cell changes during pregnancy in multiple sclerosis. Here immunoSEQ multiplex PCR was the method, and the copy in TCRdb shows in-frame clones only, minus some. The sample records 65,000 to 85,000 clones, just over 90% being singletons. The input for sequencing was peripheral blood, taken after pregnancy. The receptors stem from a female donor with multiple sclerosis, enrolled in a pregnancy study. The CDR3 runs from the conserved cysteine through the conserved F or W. The D gene is left open where the match is weak. Some rows have no size entry. The others give once, few or many, or a class for an expanded clone.

D,size,J,V,CDR3,DNA
.,.,TRBJ1-2,TRBV28,CASSTGGLGYTF,TGTGCCAGCAGTACGGGGGGGTTGGGCTACACCTTC
.,.,TRBJ2-2,TRBV30,CAWSVEGRLNTGELFF,TGTGCCTGGAGTGTAGAGGGCCGCCTTAACACCGGGGAGCTGTTTTTT
.,.,TRBJ2-3,TRBV1,CTSSQDPGLAGVDRGTQYF,TGCACCAGCAGCCAAGATCCGGGACTAGCGGGAGTAGATCGGGGTACGCAGTATTTT
.,.,TRBJ2-4,TRBV11-2,CASSLGKSIAKNIQYF,TGTGCCAGCAGCTTGGGCAAATCTATAGCCAAAAACATTCAGTACTTC
.,.,TRBJ1-4,TRBV5-6,CASSLHTLRGKDEKLFF,TGTGCCAGCAGCTTACATACTTTAAGGGGGAAGGATGAAAAACTGTTTTTT
TRBD2,.,TRBJ2-3,TRBV6-5,CASRRAGGPTDTQYF,TGTGCCAGCAGACGAGCGGGAGGGCCCACAGATACGCAGTATTTT
.,once,TRBJ2-1,TRBV7-6,CASSPQGGLTNEQFF,TGTGCCAGCAGCCCACAGGGGGGACTAACCAATGAGCAGTTCTTC
TRBD2,few,TRBJ2-7,TRBV6-1,CASRGLRREVYEQYF,TGTGCCAGCCGGGGTTTAAGGCGGGAGGTCTACGAGCAGTACTTC
.,once,TRBJ1-4,TRBV28,CASSFAITNEKLFF,TGTGCCAGCAGTTTTGCTATTACTAATGAAAAACTGTTTTTT
TRBD2,.,TRBJ2-7,TRBV28,CASSFGREARKDEQYF,TGTGCCAGCAGTTTTGGGCGGGAGGCGAGGAAGGACGAGCAGTACTTC